The 28 T cell receptor beta chains below all came from one sample that was sequenced in a study of immune characterization of retroperitoneal liposarcoma. TCRdb processed the PCR reads anew with MiXCR; each CDR3 protein has one entry. This table has a few thousand distinct CDR3 sequences, approximately 46% appearing once. The sequencing input was tumor tissue. All receptors come from a female donor with retroperitoneal liposarcoma.

The gene calls are TRBV7-6 and TRBJ2-1; 8 bases match TRBD2. Trimming at V came to 1 base and at J to 8 bases, leaving 10 bases not matched to a gene. The CDR3 is made up of 16 amino acids. Germline V lookup: CDR1 SGHVS, CDR2 FNYEAQ. CDR3 nucleotide sequence: TGTGCCAGCAGCTTAGGAGACCGGGGGGGCCGCGATGAGCAGTTCTTC. It codes for CASSLGDRGGRDEQFF.

Here the CDR3 DNA reads TGTGCCAGCAGTGAAGCGGGGGGCACAGATACGCAGTATTTT. This sequence encodes CASSEAGGTDTQYF. This chain links TRBV6-4 with TRBJ2-3; TRBD2 aligns across 8 bases. The CDR3 contains 14 residues. Germline assignment: CDR1 MRHNA and CDR2 SNTAGT. With V trimmed by 3 bases and J by 1 base, 0 bases remained unmatched.

This chain joins TRBV6-6 and TRBJ2-3; the D is unclear. Trimming took 5 bases from V and 0 from J, leaving 9 bases between them. The V gene's germline CDR1 is MNHNY and CDR2 SVGAGI (reference sequence). The CDR3 has 14 amino acids. The CDR3 bases are TGTGCCAGCAGTGCCCGGTACAGCACAGATACGCAGTATTTT. Its translation: CASSARYSTDTQYF.

The sample holds a few counts of this clonotype. The chain couples TRBV11-3 to TRBJ2-2; the match to TRBD2 covers 10 bases. Germline V lookup: CDR1 SGHNT, CDR2 YENEEA. The CDR3 spans 15 residues. V lost 2 bases and J lost 6; bases outside the gene matches: 3. The CDR3 spells CASSLSGRASGELFF. In nucleotides, the CDR3 is TGTGCCAGCAGCTTAAGCGGGAGGGCCTCCGGGGAGCTGTTTTTT.

To note about this clonotype: The junction and the germline gene differ at one end; a read error may be behind it. The chain couples TRBV5-3 to TRBJ2-3, with D perhaps TRBD1 or TRBD2 (6 bases each). TRBV5-3 qualifies as an ORF whose function is uncertain. The CDR3 length is 14 residues. CDR3 sequence reads: CASSLGGDTDTQYF. CDR3 coding DNA: TGTGCCAGCAGCTTGGGGGGCGACACAGATACGCAGTATTTT.

The chain combines TRBV7-2 with TRBJ2-1; 7 bases are a match to TRBD1. CDR1 SGHTA and CDR2 FQGNSA come from the germline V gene. The CDR3 runs 15 residues. With 5 bases clipped from V and 7 bases from J, the junction kept 11 bases outside the gene matches. The CDR3 loop is CASSPSGTRGNEQFF. In DNA form, the CDR3 reads TGTGCCAGCAGCCCATCCGGGACCAGGGGGAATGAGCAGTTCTTC.

This clonotype was counted between two and nine times. The chain carries TRBV7-8 and TRBJ2-4, with D possibly being TRBD1 (5 bases). V was shortened by 4 bases and J by 8 bases, with 15 bases between the two germline ends. CDR1 SGHVS and CDR2 FQNEAQ come from the germline V gene. The CDR3 contains 14 residues. This CDR3 is CASSSQGTGDIQYF. CDR3 sequence (DNA): TGTGCCAGCAGCTCGCAGGGTACAGGAGACATTCAGTACTTC.

The CDR3, as DNA: TGTGCCAGCAGTACCGGACAGGGGCGGTTCTTC. It yields the protein CASSTGQGRFF. The rearrangement uses TRBV12-3 or TRBV12-4 and TRBJ2-1; 9 bases line up with TRBD1. The CDR3 loop spans 11 amino acids. Germline trimming cut 5 bases from V and 15 bases from J; bases unmatched to any gene: 5.

This clonotype is large by share. The genes are TRBV6-1 and TRBJ2-7; D is ambiguous. This CDR3 contains 13 residues. The ends were cut back, 3 bases at V and 2 bases at J, with 8 bases in the middle. Germline CDR1 reads MNHNS; CDR2 reads SASEGT. Here the CDR3 reads CASSETPAYEQYF. For the CDR3, the DNA is TGTGCCAGCAGTGAGACACCCGCCTACGAGCAGTACTTC.

V and J are TRBV7-8 and TRBJ2-5, with TRBD1 matching 9 bases. Germline CDR1 and CDR2: SGHVS and FQNEAQ. The CDR3 is 16 residues long. With V trimmed by 5 bases and J by 3 bases, 10 bases remained unmatched. Written as DNA, the CDR3 is TGTGCCAGCAGCCCCCAACCAGGACAGGGGAAAGAGACCCAGTACTTC. This sequence encodes CASSPQPGQGKETQYF.

This clonotype showed up just once. In DNA form, the CDR3 reads TGTGCCAGCAGTTTCGGGACTGGCTCCTACGAGCAGTTCTTC. Its protein is CASSFGTGSYEQFF. The rearrangement uses TRBV12-3 or TRBV12-4 and TRBJ2-1, with D maybe TRBD2 (6 bases). The CDR3 runs 14 residues. V shed 3 bases and J shed 10 bases, with 16 bases lying between them.

This clonotype turned up a few times. V gene TRBV7-6 combines with J gene TRBJ2-1, with D hard to call. Trimming cost V 5 bases and J 0 bases, with 14 bases left between them. CDR3 length equals 16 residues. Germline lookup yields CDR1 SGHVS and CDR2 FNYEAQ. CDR3 in amino acids: CASSLISEASYNEQFF. DNA for the CDR3: TGTGCCAGCAGCCTGATTAGTGAGGCCTCCTACAATGAGCAGTTCTTC.

The CDR3 loop reads CASALAGGSRGETQYF. The CDR3, as DNA: TGTGCCAGCGCACTAGCGGGGGGCAGTAGGGGAGAGACCCAGTACTTC. The V gene is TRBV12-3 or TRBV12-4, the J gene TRBJ2-3, with TRBD2 identical over 12 bases. Gene TRBJ2-5 matches the end of the DNA better, so the J call may be wrong. The CDR3 length is 16 residues.

The V gene is TRBV6-1, the J gene TRBJ2-3; 7 bases match TRBD2. The CDR3 contains 13 residues. The germline gives CDR1 MNHNS, CDR2 SASEGT. V was pared by 4 bases and J by 6 bases, with 4 bases of the junction left unmatched. The CDR3 region has the DNA TGTGCCAGCAGTGTCTATAGCGGGGATACGCAGTATTTT. Its translation is CASSVYSGDTQYF.

A word on this clonotype: This may be a read error: a much more frequent sequence differs by one nucleotide. This is likely a read error, given that the CDR3 carries no conserved phenylalanine or tryptophan at its end. The J gene is TRBJ2-1, the V gene TRBV27; 8 positions agree with TRBD1. The J call may be faulty, since TRBJ2-7 better matches the DNA end. Germline CDR1 is MNHEY and CDR2 is SMNVEV (reference sequence). The CDR3 is made up of 17 amino acids. The CDR3 sequence is CASSFQAGTGISYEQYL. CDR3 nucleotide sequence: TGTGCCAGCAGTTTTCAGGCAGGGACAGGAATTTCCTACGAGCAGTACTTA.

This clonotype showed up just a few times. The CDR3 nucleotides are TGTGCCAGCAGTCCCACTAGCGGGAGGGCCGGTGAGCAGTACTTC. Protein product: CASSPTSGRAGEQYF. This sequence joins TRBV6-1 and TRBJ2-7, with 13 positions matching TRBD2. Per germline, CDR1 MNHNS and CDR2 SASEGT. J lost 7 bases, V lost 5 bases, and 8 bases had no gene match. The CDR3 sequence is 15 residues long.

V is TRBV14 and J is TRBJ2-7, with 14 nucleotides matching TRBD2. The trim removed 1 base at V and 7 bases at J, leaving 12 bases unmatched. This CDR3 region has 18 residues. Germline CDR1 SGHDN, CDR2 FVKESK. The CDR3 DNA follows: TGTGCCAGCAGCCAAGGCCCGACTAGCGGGAGGGCCTGGGGTGAGCAGTACTTC. This translates into CASSQGPTSGRAWGEQYF.

The V and J genes are TRBV4-1 and TRBJ2-7; 10 bases are shared with TRBD1. The CDR3 is made up of 13 amino acids. CDR1 and CDR2 from the germline V gene are MGHRA and YSYEKL. V was clipped by 8 bases and J by 3 bases; unmatched bases: 4. CDR3 in amino acids: CASCRDRGYEQYF. The CDR3 bases are TGCGCCAGCTGCCGGGACAGGGGCTACGAGCAGTACTTC.

The chain combines TRBV27 with TRBJ2-1; 9 bases match TRBD2. The J call could be wrong; TRBJ2-7 is a better fit for the DNA end. Germline V lookup: CDR1 MNHEY, CDR2 SMNVEV (reference sequence). CDR3 length: 16 residues. CDR3 sequence (DNA): TGTGCCAGCAGTTCAGGCGGTAGCGGGAGCGTCTACGAGCAGTACTTC. This encodes CASSSGGSGSVYEQYF.

By proportion, this clonotype is medium-sized. This chain links TRBV7-9 with TRBJ2-1; D gene unclear. The J call may be in error: the DNA end matches TRBJ2-7 better. The length of the CDR3 is 13 residues. Looked up from germline, CDR1 is SEHNR and CDR2 is FQNEAQ (reference sequence). CDR3 loop: CASSSDRVYEQYF. In DNA, the CDR3 is TGTGCCAGCAGCTCTGACCGAGTCTACGAGCAGTACTTC.

This sequence joins TRBV7-4 and TRBJ2-3; D is possibly TRBD1 (6 bases). The CDR3 contains 15 residues. The germline CDR1 and CDR2 sequences are SGHVT and SQSDAQ. V lost 3 bases and J lost 0, with 10 bases in between. The CDR3 here is CASSFRDRSTDTQYF. Written as DNA, the CDR3 is TGTGCCAGCAGCTTTCGTGACAGGAGCACAGATACGCAGTATTTT.

The chain joins TRBV5-6 to TRBJ2-1, with D possibly being TRBD1 or TRBD2 (5 bases each). The CDR3 is 15 residues long. CDR1 and CDR2 from the germline V gene are SGHDT and YYEEEE. Trimming pared 0 bases from V and 3 bases from J, leaving 10 bases between. The CDR3 loop is CASSLVGRVYNEQFF. For the CDR3, the DNA is TGTGCCAGCAGCTTGGTGGGACGGGTCTACAATGAGCAGTTCTTC.

The rearrangement links TRBV10-2 to TRBJ1-2, with 11 bases aligning to TRBD1. V lost 5 bases, J lost 7 bases, and 6 bases stayed unmatched. Germline lookup yields CDR1 WSHSY and CDR2 SAAADI. CDR3 size: 14 residues. The CDR3 DNA follows: TGCGCCAGCAGTAAGGGACAGGGGGGCATTGGCTACACCTTC. It codes for CASSKGQGGIGYTF.

The chain has TRBV6-6 and TRBJ2-1; the D gene is possibly TRBD1 (5 bases). V lost 10 bases and J 0 bases, leaving 10 bases between the germline ends. Per germline, CDR1 MNHNY and CDR2 SVGAGI (reference sequence). CDR3 length: 13 amino acids. The CDR3 bases are TGTGCCACCCGACAGAGCTCCTACAATGAGCAGTTCTTC. Its protein product is CATRQSSYNEQFF.

V and J are TRBV6-2 or TRBV6-3 and TRBJ2-1, with 8 bases matching TRBD2. The DNA end is more similar to TRBJ2-7, so the J call may be wrong. This CDR3 is built from 16 residues. CDR1 and CDR2 (germline): MNHEY, SVGEGT. As DNA, the CDR3 is TGTGCCAGCAGTTACGAGCGCGGGGGGTTCTACAATGAGCAGTACTTC. Translated: CASSYERGGFYNEQYF.

This clonotype was seen a handful of times. The V call is TRBV6-1, the J call TRBJ2-5; tentatively, D is TRBD2 (5 bases). Germline CDR1 is MNHNS and CDR2 is SASEGT. The CDR3 has 14 amino acids. Deletions cut 2 bases from V and 3 bases from J, with 10 bases between. CDR3 sequence reads: CASSEFGLEETQYF. CDR3 nucleotide sequence: TGTGCCAGCAGTGAATTTGGACTGGAAGAGACCCAGTACTTC.

By frequency in the sample, this clonotype is medium-sized. The chain combines TRBV6-1 with TRBJ2-5; D unresolved. The better agreement between TRBJ2-7 and the DNA end casts doubt on the J call. The CDR3 spans 13 residues. Per germline, CDR1 MNHNS and CDR2 SASEGT. The CDR3 DNA reads as TGTGCCAGCAGTCCCCACCTTTTATACGAGCAGTACTTC. The encoded protein is CASSPHLLYEQYF.

The rearrangement joins TRBV12-3 or TRBV12-4 to TRBJ2-3; 11 bases line up with TRBD2. Germline trimming cut 5 bases from V and 4 bases from J; bases unmatched to any gene: 8. The CDR3 spans 16 residues. CDR3 DNA: TGTGCCAGCAGTACTAGCGGGAGTTTTTATCCAGATACGCAGTATTTT. Its translation is CASSTSGSFYPDTQYF.